A selection of T cell receptor beta chains follows, all from one sample in a study of shared clonotypes between healthy human individuals. Clones were sequenced by immunoSEQ multiplex PCR, and TCRdb holds only the in-frame ones, with some missing. Among around 1,900,000 clones listed, 93% were seen once. Input material: naive CD8+ T cells from PBMCs. Receptors were obtained from a man in his late teens or twenties in good health. Some clones in this sample may be carry-over from other donors' samples. Each CDR3 is given with its conserved first and last residue. D genes are given only for firm matches. For some rows the clone size is stated as once, few or many, or as a class when expanded; others skip it.

TRBV19	NA	TRBD2	TRBJ2-3	TGTGCCAGTAGTATCCGACTAGCGGGAGCGACAGATACGCAGTATTTT	CASSIRLAGATDTQYF
TRBV27	once	TRBD2	TRBJ2-1	TGTGCCAGCAGTTTACTAGCGGGAGCCCTACACTACAATGAGCAGTTCTTC	CASSLLAGALHYNEQFF
TRBV5-8	NA	NA	TRBJ2-2	TGTGCCAGCAGCCCCTCGGGGGTTGCGAACACCGGGGAGCTGTTTTTT	CASSPSGVANTGELFF
TRBV28	NA	NA	TRBJ2-5	TGTGCCAGTAGGTTGGGGCGGGGAGAGACCCAGTACTTC	CASRLGRGETQYF
TRBV7-2	NA	NA	TRBJ1-1	TGTGCCAGCAGCTTGGCGTTCGGGGCGAACACTGAAGCTTTCTTT	CASSLAFGANTEAFF
TRBV7-9	NA	TRBD1	TRBJ1-5	TGTGCCAGCACCCCATACCGGGACAGGGGGCGCGGTCAGCCCCAGCATTTT	CASTPYRDRGRGQPQHF
TRBV6-5	NA	NA	TRBJ2-7	TGTGCCAGCAGTAACCCGAGGGTTTCCTACGAGCAGTACTTC	CASSNPRVSYEQYF
TRBV5-1	NA	NA	TRBJ1-3	TGCGCCAGCAGCTTGCAGGGGCAGGGGCAAGACTCTGGAAACACCATATATTTT	CASSLQGQGQDSGNTIYF
TRBV27	NA	NA	TRBJ2-7	TGTGCCAGCAGTTTCGGTCAAACCTACGAGCAGTACTTC	CASSFGQTYEQYF
TRBV7-9	NA	NA	TRBJ1-2	TGTGCCAGCAGCGCCCTCCAAGGGGGCTACACCTTC	CASSALQGGYTF
TRBV15	NA	NA	TRBJ1-3	TGTGCCACCAGCAGAGATGGGTCTGGAAACACCATATATTTT	CATSRDGSGNTIYF
TRBV27	NA	TRBD1	TRBJ1-2	TGTGCCAGCAGCTCGACAGGGTGGGGATATGGCTACACCTTC	CASSSTGWGYGYTF
TRBV28	NA	NA	TRBJ2-7	TGTGCCAGCAGTCACCGGGATCCGTCCTACGAGCAGTACTTC	CASSHRDPSYEQYF
TRBV19	NA	NA	TRBJ1-2	TGTGCCAGTAGTATGTTAGGACCCTATGGCTACACCTTC	CASSMLGPYGYTF
TRBV4-3	NA	NA	TRBJ2-1	TGCGCCAGCAGCCAAAATTACAATGAGCAGTTCTTC	CASSQNYNEQFF
TRBV6-6	NA	NA	TRBJ2-7	TGTGCCAGCAGTTACCGGCAGGAGTTGTACGAGCAGTACTTC	CASSYRQELYEQYF
TRBV9	NA	NA	TRBJ1-5	TGTGCCAGCAGCGTAGGCCAGTGGAATCAGCCCCAGCATTTT	CASSVGQWNQPQHF
TRBV6-6	NA	NA	TRBJ1-5	TGTGCCAGCAGCCAAATAGGGAATCAGCCCCAGCATTTT	CASSQIGNQPQHF
TRBV5-4	once	NA	TRBJ1-2	TGTGCCAGCAGCTTGGTTCCCGAGCAGGGAGTATGGGGCTACACCTTC	CASSLVPEQGVWGYTF
TRBV19	NA	TRBD1	TRBJ2-7	TGTGCCAGTAGTATTGGGACAGGAAGCTCCTACGAGCAGTACTTC	CASSIGTGSSYEQYF
TRBV5-1	NA	TRBD1	TRBJ1-5	TGCGCCAGCAGCTTTTTGGGACAGGAGAAGGCGCCCCAGCATTTT	CASSFLGQEKAPQHF
TRBV27	NA	NA	TRBJ1-5	TGTGCCAGCAGTTTACGCGGGGGGAATCAGCCCCAGCATTTT	CASSLRGGNQPQHF
TRBV28	NA	NA	TRBJ2-1	TGTGCCAGCAGTTTATTTCCCCCCCTCGGCTCCTACAATGAGCAGTTCTTC	CASSLFPPLGSYNEQFF
TRBV5-1	NA	NA	TRBJ1-1	TGCGCCAGCAGCCCCAGGGGCGCAGGAACTGAAGCTTTCTTT	CASSPRGAGTEAFF
TRBV4-3	NA	NA	TRBJ1-3	TGCGCCAGCAGCCAAGATAGTCCGGGTTTGAACGGAAACACCATATATTTT	CASSQDSPGLNGNTIYF
TRBV11-2	NA	TRBD1	TRBJ2-7	TGTGCCAGCAGCTCTCGAAGGTCGGGACAGGGGAAATCCTACGAGCAGTACTTC	CASSSRRSGQGKSYEQYF
TRBV7-6	once	TRBD1	TRBJ1-3	TGTGCCAGCAGCTCACGGACAGGGTGGGGAAACACCATATATTTT	CASSSRTGWGNTIYF
TRBV28	few	NA	TRBJ2-7	TGTGCCAGCAGTTTAACAGGGTCCTACGAGCAGTACTTC	CASSLTGSYEQYF
TRBV28	NA	TRBD2	TRBJ2-7	TGTGCCAGCAGTTCCTTACGACTAGCGGGAGGGCGCTACGAGCAGTACTTC	CASSSLRLAGGRYEQYF
TRBV19	NA	TRBD1	TRBJ2-4	TGTGCCAGTAGTATCAGGACAGGGACGGGAAACATTCAGTACTTC	CASSIRTGTGNIQYF
TRBV13	few	NA	TRBJ1-1	TGTGCCAGCAGCACCGGGGAGGGGAAAGATGAAGCTTTCTTT	CASSTGEGKDEAFF
TRBV4-1	once	NA	TRBJ2-7	TGCGCCAGCAGCCAAGATGGACAGTCCTACGAGCAGTACTTC	CASSQDGQSYEQYF
TRBV2	NA	NA	TRBJ2-7	TGTGCCAGCAAGTGGACAGAGACTTACGAGCAGTACTTC	CASKWTETYEQYF
TRBV28	NA	TRBD1	TRBJ2-7	TGTGCCAGCAGTTTTCTCCGGGACAGGGCCTACGAGCAGTACTTC	CASSFLRDRAYEQYF
TRBV13	NA	TRBD1	TRBJ2-7	TGTGCCAGCAGCGGCGACAGGGGCGCTTACGAGCAGTACTTC	CASSGDRGAYEQYF
TRBV15	NA	NA	TRBJ1-1	TGTGCCACCAGCGGCGGGGAGTTGAACACTGAAGCTTTCTTT	CATSGGELNTEAFF
TRBV7-9	NA	TRBD2	TRBJ2-7	TGTGCCAGCAGTACGGGACTAGCGGCTTACGAGCAGTACTTC	CASSTGLAAYEQYF
TRBV5-4	NA	TRBD2	TRBJ2-5	TGTGCCAGCAGCACGTCGACCGGACTAGCGCCTATGTGGACCCAGTACTTC	CASSTSTGLAPMWTQYF
TRBV7-9	NA	NA	TRBJ2-3	TGTGCCAGCCGCGAGGGGGGGACCCATACGCAGTATTTT	CASREGGTHTQYF
TRBV19	NA	NA	TRBJ2-7	TGTGCCAGTAGTTTCAGTGACGAGCAGTACTTC	CASSFSDEQYF
TRBV30	NA	NA	TRBJ2-7	TGTGCCTGGAGGCCTTCGGGGTTAAGCTCCTACGAGCAGTACTTC	CAWRPSGLSSYEQYF
TRBV6-1	once	TRBD1	TRBJ2-7	TGTGCCAGCAGTGAAGGGACAGGCGAGCAGTACTTC	CASSEGTGEQYF
TRBV5-4	NA	TRBD2	TRBJ2-7	TGTGCCAGCAGGTCGGGGGGCGAGCAGTACTTC	CASRSGGEQYF
TRBV2	NA	TRBD1	TRBJ2-7	TGTGCCAGCGAGGTGGGACAGATTTCCTACGAGCAGTACTTC	CASEVGQISYEQYF
TRBV6-1	NA	TRBD2	TRBJ2-5	TGTGCCAGCAGTGAGACTAGCGGGAGAGGGTGGGAGACCCAGTACTTC	CASSETSGRGWETQYF
TRBV4-1	NA	TRBD1	TRBJ2-2	TGCGCCAGCAGCCATGGGACAGGAGGAACCGGGGAGCTGTTTTTT	CASSHGTGGTGELFF
TRBV7-9	NA	TRBD1	TRBJ2-5	TGTGCCAGCAGCCCCGCCGGACAGGCCACGCCGTACTTC	CASSPAGQATPYF
TRBV28	NA	NA	TRBJ1-1	TGTGCCAGCAGAAACTCCGGGCAGCTGAACACTGAAGCTTTCTTT	CASRNSGQLNTEAFF
TRBV15	NA	NA	TRBJ2-1	TGTGCCACCAGTCCTCAGAAAGGGGCCAATGAGCAGTTCTTC	CATSPQKGANEQFF
TRBV4-1	NA	NA	TRBJ2-7	TGCGCCAGCAGCCAAGTTAGCGTCGCGCGCTACGAGCAGTACTTC	CASSQVSVARYEQYF
TRBV11-2	once	NA	TRBJ1-6	TGTGCCAGCAGCTTAGGCGGGACGGAGAGGCCCCTCCACTTT	CASSLGGTERPLHF
TRBV9	NA	NA	TRBJ2-3	TGTGCCAGCAGCGTAGTTCCAACCGATACGCAGTATTTT	CASSVVPTDTQYF